This is a list of T cell receptor beta chains from one sample in a study of control samples from healthy donors and cancer patients. TCRdb's table, derived via immunoSEQ multiplex PCR, lists solely in-frame clones and lacks some. The data contain around 50,000 clones, 85% to 95% of them singletons. Material: blood. These receptors all come from a man aged 25-40 years in good health. The CDR3 runs from the conserved cysteine through the conserved F or W. The order of the fields is V gene, D gene, J gene, CDR3 DNA, CDR3 protein. A D gene is named only where the DNA matches it firmly.

TRBV18	NA	TRBJ1-1	TGTGCCAGCTACCCCAACAGCCAGAACACTGAAGCTTTCTTT	CASYPNSQNTEAFF
TRBV27	NA	TRBJ2-6	TGTGCCAGCAGTTATGGCCCCCCTAACTCTGGGGCCAACGTCCTGACTTTC	CASSYGPPNSGANVLTF
TRBV19	TRBD2	TRBJ2-7	TGTGCCAGTAGTCCAGCGGGAGAGTTCCACTACGAGCAGTACTTC	CASSPAGEFHYEQYF
TRBV7-9	NA	TRBJ1-1	TGTGCCAGCAGCCTCGTACGACCAGGGACTGAAGCTTTCTTT	CASSLVRPGTEAFF
TRBV3-1/TRBV3-2	NA	TRBJ2-1	TGTGCCAGCAGCCAAGATCCCAGAATGGGAGTGGATGGGAATGAGCAGTTCTTC	CASSQDPRMGVDGNEQFF
TRBV9	NA	TRBJ2-7	TGTGCCAGCAGCGGACAGAATGGCTACGAGCAGTACTTC	CASSGQNGYEQYF
TRBV6-5	NA	TRBJ2-3	TGTGCCAGCAGTTCCTACGGACTACTCACAGATACGCAGTATTTT	CASSSYGLLTDTQYF
TRBV28	TRBD2	TRBJ2-1	TGTGCCAGCAGTTTCCCACTCCTAGCGGGAGCCATCAATGAGCAGTTCTTC	CASSFPLLAGAINEQFF
TRBV18	NA	TRBJ2-1	TGTGCCAGCTCACCACTCGGGGGCAGAGGGCAGTTCTTC	CASSPLGGRGQFF
TRBV19	TRBD1	TRBJ1-1	TGTGCCAGTGGTGGGACAGCGAACACTGAAGCTTTCTTT	CASGGTANTEAFF
TRBV5-6	NA	TRBJ1-2	TGTGCCAGCACCCTGGTAGAAGGGGACTATGGCTACACCTTC	CASTLVEGDYGYTF
TRBV15	NA	TRBJ2-1	TGTGCCACCAGCAGCGGACCCTTAGCCGTCAATGAGCAGTTCTTC	CATSSGPLAVNEQFF
TRBV6-5	NA	TRBJ2-1	TGTGCCAGCAGTTACACCGGGACTCTCAATGAGCAGTTCTTC	CASSYTGTLNEQFF
TRBV19	TRBD1	TRBJ2-6	TGTGCCAGTAGTATAGTAGGACAGGGGGCAACTGGGGCCAACGTCCTGACTTTC	CASSIVGQGATGANVLTF
TRBV11-3	TRBD1	TRBJ1-2	TGTGCCAGCAGCTTAGTATTTCGGGGATTTGACAGGGACAACTATGGCTACACCTTC	CASSLVFRGFDRDNYGYTF
TRBV6-5	NA	TRBJ1-2	TGTGCCAGCAGTTCCGAACCGGGACACACTAACTATGGCTACACCTTC	CASSSEPGHTNYGYTF
TRBV9	TRBD2	TRBJ2-1	TGTGCCAGCAGCGTAGCTCAGAGCGGGATGGGAAATGAGCAGTTCTTC	CASSVAQSGMGNEQFF
TRBV27	TRBD2	TRBJ2-1	TGTGCCAGCAGTTCCGGTCGACTAGCGGGAGACAATGAGCAGTTCTTC	CASSSGRLAGDNEQFF
TRBV18	NA	TRBJ2-1	TGTGCCAGCTCACCCCAATTTGGGGACCTCCGGGCAGAGCAGTTCTTC	CASSPQFGDLRAEQFF
TRBV5-4	TRBD2	TRBJ2-1	TGTGCCAGCAGCCAGGGACTACCGAATGAGCAGTTCTTC	CASSQGLPNEQFF
TRBV27	NA	TRBJ1-1	TGTGCCAGCAGTTTCTTGCCCCCAGAGAACACTGAAGCTTTCTTT	CASSFLPPENTEAFF
TRBV4-2	TRBD2	TRBJ2-1	TGTGCCAGCAGCCAAGCTCTAGCGGCGAAAATTGAGCAGTTCTTC	CASSQALAAKIEQFF
TRBV15	TRBD2	TRBJ2-3	TGTGCCACCAGCACCCTCGGGGGGGATACTAGCGGGATAAGTACAGATACGCAGTATTTT	CATSTLGGDTSGISTDTQYF
TRBV3-1/TRBV3-2	NA	TRBJ2-7	TGTGCCAGCAGCCAAAAAGTCTACGAGCAGTACTTC	CASSQKVYEQYF
TRBV28	NA	TRBJ1-3	TGTGCCAGCAGTCCCTTAACATCGGCTAGTTACACCATATATTTT	CASSPLTSASYTIYF
TRBV6-5	NA	TRBJ1-5	TGTGCCAGCAAGGATGGCGGCAATCAGCCCCAGCATTTT	CASKDGGNQPQHF
TRBV28	NA	TRBJ1-2	TGTGCCAGCAGTCCGGGACACCAAACTCCTAACTATGGCTACACCTTC	CASSPGHQTPNYGYTF
TRBV11-2	TRBD1	TRBJ2-6	TGTGCCAGCAGCCCGGGACAGGGCTTATCTGGGGCCAACGTCCTGACTTTC	CASSPGQGLSGANVLTF
TRBV27	TRBD2	TRBJ2-1	TGTGCCAGCACCGGGGGGGACTCCTACAATGAGCAGTTCTTC	CASTGGDSYNEQFF